This T cell receptor beta chain was observed in a study of STAT5B mutations in CD4+ large granular lymphocyte leukemia. Whole-study results and caveats: Main leukemic clonotypes were patient-specific, but about 25% appeared at low frequency elsewhere.

Turning to this clone: As yet, its antigen is unknown.

V shed 7 bases and J shed 3 bases, with 15 bases lying between them. Per germline, CDR1 MNHNY and CDR2 SVGAGI (reference sequence). The CDR3 loop spans 14 amino acids. The assay was run at survey level. The table came from immunoSEQ multiplex PCR; TCRdb's copy has only in-frame clones and leaves some out. The data show 30,000 to 40,000 clones, roughly 88% seen once. Sequences were obtained from CD4+ T cells from blood buffy coats. The clonotype comes from a human donor in good health. The J gene is TRBJ1-2, the V gene TRBV6-6; D ambiguous. In DNA form, the CDR3 reads TGTGCCAGCATCATCCGTGGGAAGGACTATGGCTACACCTTC. This translates into CASIIRGKDYGYTF.